A single TCR beta chain is shown here with its context. These data are taken from a study of blood T cell repertoires in COVID-19. Background on the study: Material from acute and convalescent COVID-19 was sourced from the United States, Italy and Spain.

CDR3 size: 14 residues. CDR1 is SNHLY and CDR2 is FYNNEI in the germline V gene. Trimming pared 6 bases from V and 9 bases from J, leaving 15 bases between. Clones were sequenced by immunoSEQ multiplex PCR, and TCRdb holds only the in-frame ones, with some missing. The sample includes about 170,000 clones, around 84% seen only once; the top ten take around 2.5%. Sequenced input: peripheral blood. The chain uses TRBV2 and TRBJ1-6, with unresolved D. This receptor was taken from a woman older than 75 with COVID-19, enrolled during active disease. CDR3 bases: TGTGCCAGCAGGGGAGGGAACGTTGGTTCACCCCTCCACTTT. Translated, it gives CASRGGNVGSPLHF.